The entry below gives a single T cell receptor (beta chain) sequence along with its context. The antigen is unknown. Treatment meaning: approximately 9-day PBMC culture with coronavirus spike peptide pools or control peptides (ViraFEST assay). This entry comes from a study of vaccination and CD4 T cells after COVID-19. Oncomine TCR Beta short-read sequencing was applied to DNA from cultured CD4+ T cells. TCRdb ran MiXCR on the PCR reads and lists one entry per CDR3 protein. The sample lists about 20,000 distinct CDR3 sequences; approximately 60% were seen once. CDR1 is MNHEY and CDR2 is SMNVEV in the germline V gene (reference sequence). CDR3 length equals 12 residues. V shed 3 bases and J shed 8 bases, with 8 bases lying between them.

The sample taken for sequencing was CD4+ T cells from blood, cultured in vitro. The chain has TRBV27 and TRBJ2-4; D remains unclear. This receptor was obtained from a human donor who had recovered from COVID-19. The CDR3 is CASSFSGDIQYF. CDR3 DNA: TGTGCCAGCAGTTTTTCTGGGGACATTCAGTACTTC.